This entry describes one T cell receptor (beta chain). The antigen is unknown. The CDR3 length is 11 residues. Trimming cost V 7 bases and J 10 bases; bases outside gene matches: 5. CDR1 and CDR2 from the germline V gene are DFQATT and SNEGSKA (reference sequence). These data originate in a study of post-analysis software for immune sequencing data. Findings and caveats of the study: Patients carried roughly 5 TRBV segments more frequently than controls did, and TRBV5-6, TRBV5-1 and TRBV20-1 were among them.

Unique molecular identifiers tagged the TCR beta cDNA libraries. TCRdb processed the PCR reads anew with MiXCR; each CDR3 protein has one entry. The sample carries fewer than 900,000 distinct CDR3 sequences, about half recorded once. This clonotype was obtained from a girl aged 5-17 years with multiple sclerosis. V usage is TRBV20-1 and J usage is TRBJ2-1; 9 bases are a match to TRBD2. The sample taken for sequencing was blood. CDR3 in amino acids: CSVGSGSEQFF. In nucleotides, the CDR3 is TGCAGTGTTGGTAGCGGGAGCGAGCAGTTCTTC.